These 9 T cell receptor beta chains originate from one sample sequenced in a study of metastatic and nonmetastatic thyroid tumors. Each patient came to thyroid surgery without any prior treatment (of any kind). TCRdb reprocessed the PCR reads using MiXCR. The sample holds roughly 48,000 clones, approximately 19% seen once. Sequencing used blood. Receptors were obtained from a female donor with papillary thyroid cancer or a benign thyroid nodule (not recorded which). Some clones in this sample may be carry-over from other donors' samples.

This clone was recorded at least ten times. V and J are TRBV6-1 and TRBJ2-3, with 7 bases aligning to TRBD2. The CDR3 consists of 13 residues. Germline V gene sequence: CDR1 MNHNS, CDR2 SASEGT. The V segment lost 10 bases and the J segment 1 base; nucleotides outside the gene matches: 5. The CDR3: CATTGGGTDTQYF. CDR3 DNA: TGTGCCACAACTGGGGGGGGCACAGATACGCAGTATTTT.

CDR3 sequence reads: CSALKSGNEQFF. As DNA, the CDR3 is TGCAGTGCTCTAAAGAGCGGCAATGAGCAGTTCTTC. V usage is TRBV20-1 and J usage is TRBJ2-1; a weak D match, TRBD2 (5 bases). Germline CDR1 is DFQATT and CDR2 is SNEGSKA (reference sequence). The CDR3 covers 12 residues. Trimming took off 5 bases at V and 6 bases at J, with 11 bases between the two ends.

In the case of this clone: Sequence at one end of the junction differs from germline and may be a read error. The gene calls are TRBV2 and TRBJ2-1; 7 nucleotides match TRBD2. Germline V gene data show CDR1 as SNHLY and CDR2 as FYNNEI. This CDR3 comprises 16 residues. The CDR3 reads CASSKTSWNTYNDQFF. The CDR3 DNA follows: TGTGCCAGCAGTAAGACTAGCTGGAACACCTACAATGATCAGTTCTTC.

In this sample, this clone turned up a few times. The junction departs from the called germline gene at one end, perhaps through a read error. This chain connects TRBV6-9 to TRBJ2-7, with 7 nucleotides matching TRBD1. The CDR3 spans 17 residues. The germline gives CDR1 MNHGY, CDR2 SVAAGI. CDR3 sequence (DNA): TGCGCCAGCAGTTTACTCGAGACAGGGCCCAACCACTACGAGCGGTACTTC. It yields the protein CASSLLETGPNHYERYF.

This clone appeared a few times. This may arise from a read error, as a much more abundant clone is one base away. The gene calls are TRBV11-2 and TRBJ1-1, with D hard to call. Germline CDR1 and CDR2: SGHAT and FQNNGV. CDR3 length: 10 amino acids. Trimming pared 7 bases from V and 11 bases from J, leaving 11 bases between. DNA of the CDR3: TGTGCCAGCAACTGTCCAGACGCTTTCTTT. It specifies CASNCPDAFF.

The chain employs TRBV5-6 and TRBJ2-7; no clear D gene. Trimming shortened V by 3 bases and J by 0 bases, and 7 bases separated the two germline ends. Germline V gene lookup returns CDR1 SGHDT and CDR2 YYEEEE. This CDR3 has 13 residues. For the CDR3, the DNA is TGTGCCAGCAGCTATTATAACTCCTACGAGCAGTACTTC. It yields the protein CASSYYNSYEQYF.

Remarks on this clone: A read error may explain this, as a much larger clone is one base away. CDR3 loop: CSFETPYSANTEAFF. The CDR3 DNA reads TGCAGCTTTGAAACCCCTTATTCTGCCAACACTGAAGCTTTCTTT. V usage is TRBV29-1 and J usage is TRBJ1-1; no clear D. Germline-derived CDR1 and CDR2 are SQVTM and ANQGSEA. This CDR3 comprises 15 residues. Variable domain in full (rest from reference TRBV29-1 and TRBJ1-1): SAVISQKPSRDICQRGTSLTIQCQVDSQVTMMFWYRQQPGQSLTLIATANQGSEATYESGFVIDKFPISRPNLTFSTLTVSNMSPEDSSIYLCSFETPYSANTEAFFGQGTRLTVV.

V usage is TRBV6-2 or TRBV6-3 and J usage is TRBJ2-1; the D gene is possibly TRBD2 (6 bases). Germline V gene data show CDR1 as MNHEY and CDR2 as SVGEGT. The germline V and J ends were trimmed by 6 bases and 8 bases, with 17 bases remaining between them. This CDR3 comprises 14 residues. Here the CDR3 reads CASRYSAGCDEQFF. CDR3 nucleotides: TGTGCCAGCAGGTATTCCGCGGGGTGTGATGAGCAGTTCTTC.

As to this clone: At one boundary the junction diverges from the germline segment, which might be a read error. The chain joins TRBV24-1 to TRBJ2-3; 7 bases are shared with TRBD2. The CDR3 is made up of 18 amino acids. Germline CDR1 reads KGHDR; CDR2 reads SFDVKD. CDR3 sequence reads: CATSDTYRTSQTGDKQYF. CDR3 nucleotide sequence: TGTGCCACCAGTGATACCTATAGGACTAGTCAAACGGGAGATAAGCAGTATTTT.